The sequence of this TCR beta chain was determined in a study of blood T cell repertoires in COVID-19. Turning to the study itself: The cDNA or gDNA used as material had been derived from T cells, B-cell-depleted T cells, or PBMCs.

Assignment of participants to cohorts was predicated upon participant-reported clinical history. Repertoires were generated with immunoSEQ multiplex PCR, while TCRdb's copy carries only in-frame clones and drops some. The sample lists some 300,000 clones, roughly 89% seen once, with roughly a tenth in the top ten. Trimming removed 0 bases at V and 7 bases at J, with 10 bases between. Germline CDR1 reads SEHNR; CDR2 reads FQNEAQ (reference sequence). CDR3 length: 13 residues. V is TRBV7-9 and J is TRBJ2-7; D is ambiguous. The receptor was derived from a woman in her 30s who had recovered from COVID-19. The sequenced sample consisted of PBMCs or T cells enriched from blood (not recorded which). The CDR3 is CASSLAPPEEQYF. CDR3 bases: TGTGCCAGCAGCTTAGCCCCGCCCGAGGAGCAGTACTTC.